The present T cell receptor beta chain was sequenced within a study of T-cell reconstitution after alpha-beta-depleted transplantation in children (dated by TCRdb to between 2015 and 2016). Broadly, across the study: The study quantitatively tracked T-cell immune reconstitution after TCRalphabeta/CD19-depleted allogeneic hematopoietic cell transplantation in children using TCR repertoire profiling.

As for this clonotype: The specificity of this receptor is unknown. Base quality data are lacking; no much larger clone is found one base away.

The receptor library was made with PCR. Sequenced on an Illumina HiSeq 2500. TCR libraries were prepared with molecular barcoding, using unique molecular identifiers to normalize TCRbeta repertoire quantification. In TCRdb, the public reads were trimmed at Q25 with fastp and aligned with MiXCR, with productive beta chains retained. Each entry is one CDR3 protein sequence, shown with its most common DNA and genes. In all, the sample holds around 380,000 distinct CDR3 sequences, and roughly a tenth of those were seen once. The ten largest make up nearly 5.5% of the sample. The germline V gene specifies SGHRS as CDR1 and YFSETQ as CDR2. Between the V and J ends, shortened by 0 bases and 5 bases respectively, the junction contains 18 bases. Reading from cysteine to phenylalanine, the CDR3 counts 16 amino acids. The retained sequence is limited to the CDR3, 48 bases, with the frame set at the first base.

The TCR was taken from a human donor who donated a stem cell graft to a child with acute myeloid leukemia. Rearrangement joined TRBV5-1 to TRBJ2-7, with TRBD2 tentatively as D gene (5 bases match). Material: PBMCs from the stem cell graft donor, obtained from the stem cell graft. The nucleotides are TGCGCCAGCAGCTTGGCCGTTGGGTCGGGGATCAACGAGCAGTACTTC. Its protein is CASSLAVGSGINEQYF.